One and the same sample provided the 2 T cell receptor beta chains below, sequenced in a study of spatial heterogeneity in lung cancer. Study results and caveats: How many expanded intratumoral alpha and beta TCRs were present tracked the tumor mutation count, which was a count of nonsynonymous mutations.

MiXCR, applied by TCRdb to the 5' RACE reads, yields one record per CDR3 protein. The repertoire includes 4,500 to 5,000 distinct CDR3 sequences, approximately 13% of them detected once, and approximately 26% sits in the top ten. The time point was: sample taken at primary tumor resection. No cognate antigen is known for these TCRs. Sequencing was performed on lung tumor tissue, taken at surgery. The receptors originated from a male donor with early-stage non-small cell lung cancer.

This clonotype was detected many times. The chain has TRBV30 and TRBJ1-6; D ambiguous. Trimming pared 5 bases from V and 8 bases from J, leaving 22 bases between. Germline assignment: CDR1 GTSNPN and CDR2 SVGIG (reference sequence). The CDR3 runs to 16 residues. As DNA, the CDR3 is TGTGCCTGGGGTGAGTGGCCCCCCACTAGAGATTCACCCCTCCACTTT. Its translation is CAWGEWPPTRDSPLHF.

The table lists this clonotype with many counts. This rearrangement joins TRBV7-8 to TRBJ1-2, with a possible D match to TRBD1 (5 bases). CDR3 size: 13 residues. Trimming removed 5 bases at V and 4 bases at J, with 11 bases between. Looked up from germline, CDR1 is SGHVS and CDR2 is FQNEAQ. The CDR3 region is CASSGGSSYGYTF. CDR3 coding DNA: TGTGCCAGCAGCGGGGGTTCGAGCTATGGCTACACCTTC.